This T cell receptor (beta chain) was captured by sequencing in a study of T-cell memory formation after mild COVID-19. The overall study: Clustering of TCRs was largely donor specific.

The CDR3 loop spans 16 amino acids. Germline V gene sequence: CDR1 LGHNA, CDR2 YNFKEQ. Trimming stripped 4 bases from V and 4 bases from J, with 16 bases between. This clonotype was observed a handful of times. Its cognate antigen is unknown. Using constant-segment primers, 5'RACE produced TCR alpha and TCR beta cDNA libraries carrying sample barcodes and UMIs. TCRdb called the 5' RACE reads again in MiXCR, with one record for every CDR3 protein. In the table there are a few hundred thousand distinct CDR3 sequences, 20% to 25% of which are singletons. Findings and limits, study-wide: Mostly located in CM and EM were contracting CD4+ clones, with contracting CD8+ clones located in EMRA. A balance of CD4 and CD8 characterized clones contracting day 15 to 85, whereas later expanders leaned CD4+.

This rearrangement joins TRBV4-2 to TRBJ2-2; D may match TRBD1 or TRBD2 (5 bases each). Sequencing was done on a sample of PBMCs or a T cell subset sorted from them (not recorded which). This sequence originates from an adult woman who had mild COVID-19 (a few samples of this study predate the infection). Cell type and time point are not known. In DNA form, the CDR3 reads TGTGCCAGCAGCCCGGGGACCGAGATTGGCACCGGGGAGCTGTTTTTT. As protein: CASSPGTEIGTGELFF.